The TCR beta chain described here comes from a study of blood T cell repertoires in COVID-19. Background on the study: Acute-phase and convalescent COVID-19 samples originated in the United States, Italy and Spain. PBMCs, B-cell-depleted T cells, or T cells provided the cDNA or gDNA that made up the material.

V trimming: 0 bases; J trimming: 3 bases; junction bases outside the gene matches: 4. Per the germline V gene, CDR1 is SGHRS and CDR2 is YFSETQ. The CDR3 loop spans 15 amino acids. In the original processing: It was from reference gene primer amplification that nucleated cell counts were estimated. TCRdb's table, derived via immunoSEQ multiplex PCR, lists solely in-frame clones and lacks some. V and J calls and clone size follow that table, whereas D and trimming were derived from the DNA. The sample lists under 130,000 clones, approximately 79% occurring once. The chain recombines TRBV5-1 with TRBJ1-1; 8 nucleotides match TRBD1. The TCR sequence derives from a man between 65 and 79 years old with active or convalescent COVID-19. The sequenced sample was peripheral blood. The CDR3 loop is CASSLGQGMDTEAFF. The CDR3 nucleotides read TGCGCCAGCAGCTTGGGACAGGGGATGGACACTGAAGCTTTCTTT.